The present T cell receptor beta chain was sequenced within a study of blood T cell repertoires in COVID-19. Study overall: COVID-19 samples from acute and convalescent phases originated in the United States, Italy and Spain. PBMCs, B-cell-depleted T cells, or T cells provided the cDNA or gDNA that made up the material.

The protocol was immunoSEQ multiplex PCR, while the TCRdb copy is restricted to in-frame clones and leaves out a portion. The repertoire holds more than 150,000 clones, with nearly 80% as singletons. Adults between roughly 18 and 95 years of age took part from some 25 US areas. Cohort assignment relied on participant-reported clinical history. The sample consisted of PBMCs or T cells enriched from blood (not recorded which). The TCR originated in a man aged 55 to 70 who had been exposed to COVID-19.

CDR3 coding DNA: TGTGCCAGCAGCTTGGAACAGACCGAGCAGTACTTC. Encoded protein: CASSLEQTEQYF. This chain joins TRBV5-6 and TRBJ2-7; D gene ambiguous. This CDR3 has 12 amino acids. V was shortened by 0 bases and J by 6 bases, with 7 bases between the two germline ends. CDR1 is SGHDT and CDR2 is YYEEEE in the germline V gene.